This is a list of T cell receptor beta chains from one sample in a study of vaccination effects on CD4 cells after COVID-19. TCRdb's table, derived via immunoSEQ multiplex PCR, lists solely in-frame clones and lacks some. The profile shows under 25,000 clones, approximately 74% of them singletons. No antigen has been assigned to these receptors. Here the sequenced sample was CD4+ T cells from PBMCs cultured with SARS-CoV-2 spike peptides, taken before COVID-19 vaccination. The receptors shown here come from a human donor who had a prior SARS-CoV-2 infection. The CDR3 runs from the conserved cysteine through the conserved F or W. The order of the fields is V gene, J gene, CDR3 protein.

V gene: TRBV6-5; J gene: TRBJ2-1; CDR3 protein: CASSYPGTGGSEQFF
V gene: TRBV9; J gene: TRBJ2-3; CDR3 protein: CASSESVPSGSTDTQYF
V gene: TRBV6-6; J gene: TRBJ2-7; CDR3 protein: CASSYSASGIGEQYF
V gene: TRBV5-1; J gene: TRBJ2-2; CDR3 protein: CASSLPSGANTGELFF
V gene: TRBV6-1; J gene: TRBJ1-6; CDR3 protein: CASSGDYRGYVSPLHF
V gene: TRBV7-9; J gene: TRBJ2-6; CDR3 protein: CASSPPRANVLTF
V gene: TRBV9; J gene: TRBJ1-1; CDR3 protein: CASSVGGQGYTEAFF
V gene: TRBV5-1; J gene: TRBJ2-3; CDR3 protein: CASSVLPGADTQYF
V gene: TRBV7-2; J gene: TRBJ2-3; CDR3 protein: CASSLVPSGGGADTQYF
V gene: TRBV2; J gene: TRBJ2-3; CDR3 protein: CATRRGRGVSTSTDTQYF
V gene: TRBV29-1; J gene: TRBJ2-1; CDR3 protein: CSVVRHDGLAGGTYEQFF
V gene: TRBV7-3; J gene: TRBJ1-1; CDR3 protein: CASSSSGPRNTEAFF
V gene: TRBV7-9; J gene: TRBJ1-3; CDR3 protein: CATVMSSGNTIYF
V gene: TRBV28; J gene: TRBJ2-7; CDR3 protein: CASSSAPGRAVNEQYF
V gene: TRBV7-6; J gene: TRBJ1-1; CDR3 protein: CASSRNYMNTEAFF
V gene: TRBV2; J gene: TRBJ1-6; CDR3 protein: CASSEQGRRSPLHF
V gene: TRBV6-6; J gene: TRBJ1-3; CDR3 protein: CASRGGAVSSRNTIYF
V gene: TRBV3-1/TRBV3-2; J gene: TRBJ2-7; CDR3 protein: CASSQAGQGGEQYF
V gene: TRBV10-1; J gene: TRBJ2-7; CDR3 protein: CASFRGSYEQYF
V gene: TRBV7-9; J gene: TRBJ1-3; CDR3 protein: CASSLGLSNLSGNTIYF
V gene: TRBV3-1/TRBV3-2; J gene: TRBJ2-1; CDR3 protein: CASSQGSYSYNEQFF
V gene: TRBV5-1; J gene: TRBJ1-6; CDR3 protein: CASSLQGSSYNSPLHF
V gene: TRBV6-5; J gene: TRBJ2-1; CDR3 protein: CASTSSNEQFF
V gene: TRBV24-1; J gene: TRBJ1-1; CDR3 protein: CATSAGGNLNTEAFF
V gene: TRBV11-3; J gene: TRBJ2-5; CDR3 protein: CASSGEGETQYF
V gene: TRBV27; J gene: TRBJ2-2; CDR3 protein: CASRKLAGADTGELFF
V gene: TRBV7-9; J gene: TRBJ2-7; CDR3 protein: CASSLVGGLQGEGQYF